This T cell receptor beta chain was sequenced in a study of post-analysis software for immune sequencing data. For the study at large: Progressive-relapsing, secondary progressive and relapsing-remitting multiple sclerosis were among the disease courses included.

Concerning this clonotype: The antigen is unknown.

V lost 0 bases, J lost 6 bases, and 6 bases stayed unmatched. CDR1 and CDR2 (germline): SQVTM, ANQGSEA. The CDR3 is 14 amino acids. Broader study findings: Controls had significantly higher normalized Chao1 diversity than multiple sclerosis patients. Batch-mates among the samples co-clustered strongly by F measure. Included in a set of roughly 5 TRBV segments more frequent in patients than controls were TRBV5-6, TRBV5-1 and TRBV20-1.

Unique molecular identifiers featured in each of the TCR beta cDNA libraries. TCRdb ran MiXCR on the PCR reads and lists one entry per CDR3 protein. The repertoire holds almost 700,000 distinct CDR3 sequences, with 55% to 70% as singletons. V and J are TRBV29-1 and TRBJ2-5; 8 bases line up with TRBD1. Input material: blood. This receptor was obtained from a girl aged 2 to 9 with multiple sclerosis. CDR3 residues: CSVEDPGGPKTQYF. The DNA of the CDR3 is TGCAGCGTTGAAGATCCAGGGGGCCCGAAGACCCAGTACTTC. Using reference TRBV29-1 and TRBJ2-5 for the parts outside the CDR3, the full variable domain is SAVISQKPSRDICQRGTSLTIQCQVDSQVTMMFWYRQQPGQSLTLIATANQGSEATYESGFVIDKFPISRPNLTFSTLTVSNMSPEDSSIYLCSVEDPGGPKTQYFGPGTRLLVL.